The source of this TCR beta chain is a study of T cells after posttransplantation cyclophosphamide. The method was immunoSEQ multiplex PCR; TCRdb's version includes in-frame clones alone and lacks a portion of them. The sample presents about 5,400 clones, none singletons. Trimming stripped 2 bases from V and 0 bases from J, with 8 bases between. The germline CDR1 and CDR2 sequences are SGHTA and FQGTGA. This CDR3 comprises 14 residues. A marrow graft followed busulfan-fludarabine conditioning, with cyclophosphamide on days +3 and +4. Broader study findings: Later blood repertoires were often dominated by clones from the donor CD8+ memory compartment. TRB overlap between skin or GI tissue T cells and blood was limited.

This clone appeared many times. Antigen: not known. The clonotype originates from a female patient in her 30s who received an allogeneic stem cell transplant from an unrelated donor, was CMV-positive, and had acute and chronic GVHD. Among the T cells, some may be from the graft donor. The chain carries TRBV7-3 and TRBJ2-7; D call uncertain. This specimen consisted of PBMCs, obtained after allogeneic stem cell transplant with posttransplant cyclophosphamide. The CDR3 reads CASSLASSSYEQYF. DNA of the CDR3: TGTGCCAGCAGCTTAGCGTCGAGCTCCTACGAGCAGTACTTC.